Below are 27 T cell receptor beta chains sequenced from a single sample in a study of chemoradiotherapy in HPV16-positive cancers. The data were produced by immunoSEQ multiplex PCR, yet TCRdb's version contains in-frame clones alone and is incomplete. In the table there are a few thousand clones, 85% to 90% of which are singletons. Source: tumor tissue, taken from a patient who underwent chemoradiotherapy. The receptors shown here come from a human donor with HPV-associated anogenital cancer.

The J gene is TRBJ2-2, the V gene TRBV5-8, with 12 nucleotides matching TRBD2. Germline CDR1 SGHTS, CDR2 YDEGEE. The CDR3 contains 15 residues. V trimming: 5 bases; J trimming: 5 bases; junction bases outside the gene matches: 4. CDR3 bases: TGTGCCAGCAGTTTCGGACTAGCGGGGACCGGGGAGCTGTTTTTT. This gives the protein CASSFGLAGTGELFF. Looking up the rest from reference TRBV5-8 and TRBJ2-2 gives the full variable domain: EAGVTQSPTHLIKTRGQQATLRCSPISGHTSVYWYQQALGLGLQFLLWYDEGEERNRGNFPPRFSGRQFPNYSSELNVNALELEDSALYLCASSFGLAGTGELFFGEGSRLTVL.

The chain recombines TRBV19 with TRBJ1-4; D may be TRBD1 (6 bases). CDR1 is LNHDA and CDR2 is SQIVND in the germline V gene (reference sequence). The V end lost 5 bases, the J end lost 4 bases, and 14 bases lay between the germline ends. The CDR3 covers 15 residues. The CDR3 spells CASSARGQINEKLFF. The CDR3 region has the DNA TGTGCCAGTAGTGCTCGTGGACAGATTAATGAAAAACTGTTTTTT.

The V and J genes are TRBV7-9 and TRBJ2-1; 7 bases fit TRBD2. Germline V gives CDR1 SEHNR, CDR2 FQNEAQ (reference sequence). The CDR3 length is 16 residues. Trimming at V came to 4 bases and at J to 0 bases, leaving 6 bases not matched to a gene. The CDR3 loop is CASSWIAGPSYNEQFF. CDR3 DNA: TGTGCCAGCAGCTGGATAGCGGGCCCCTCCTACAATGAGCAGTTCTTC. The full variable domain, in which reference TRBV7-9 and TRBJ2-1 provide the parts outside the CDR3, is DTGVSQNPRHKITKRGQNVTFRCDPISEHNRLYWYRQTLGQGPEFLTYFQNEAQLEKSRLLSDRFSAERPKGSFSTLEIQRTEQGDSAMYLCASSWIAGPSYNEQFFGPGTRLTVL.

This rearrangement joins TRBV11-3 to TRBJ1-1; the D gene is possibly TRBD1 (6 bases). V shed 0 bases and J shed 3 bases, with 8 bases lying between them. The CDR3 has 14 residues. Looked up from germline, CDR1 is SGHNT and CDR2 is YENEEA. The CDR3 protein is CASSLEGAHTEAFF. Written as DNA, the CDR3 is TGTGCCAGCAGCTTAGAGGGGGCTCACACTGAAGCTTTCTTT. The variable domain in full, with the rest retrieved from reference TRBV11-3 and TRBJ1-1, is EAGVVQSPRYKIIEKKQPVAFWCNPISGHNTLYWYLQNLGQGPELLIRYENEEAVDDSQLPKDRFSAERLKGVDSTLKIQPAELGDSAVYLCASSLEGAHTEAFFGQGTRLTVV.

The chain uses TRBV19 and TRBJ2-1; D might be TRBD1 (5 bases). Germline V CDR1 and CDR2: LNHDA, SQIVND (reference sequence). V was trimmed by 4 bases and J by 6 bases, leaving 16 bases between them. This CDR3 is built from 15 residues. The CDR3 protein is CASSTSGVGANEQFF. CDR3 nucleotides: TGTGCCAGTAGTACTTCCGGAGTAGGGGCCAATGAGCAGTTCTTC.

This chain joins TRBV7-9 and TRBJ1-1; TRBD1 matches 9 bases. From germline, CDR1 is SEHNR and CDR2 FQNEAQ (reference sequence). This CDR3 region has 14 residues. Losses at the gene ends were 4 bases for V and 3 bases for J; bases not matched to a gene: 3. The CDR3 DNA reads TGTGCCAGCAGCTCCGACAGGGGGTACACTGAAGCTTTCTTT. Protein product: CASSSDRGYTEAFF.

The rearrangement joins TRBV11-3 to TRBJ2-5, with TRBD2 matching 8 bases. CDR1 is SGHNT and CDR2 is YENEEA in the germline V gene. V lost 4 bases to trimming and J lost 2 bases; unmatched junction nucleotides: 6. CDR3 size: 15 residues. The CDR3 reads CASSSKRGYQETQYF. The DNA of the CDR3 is TGTGCCAGCAGCTCGAAGCGGGGGTATCAAGAGACCCAGTACTTC.

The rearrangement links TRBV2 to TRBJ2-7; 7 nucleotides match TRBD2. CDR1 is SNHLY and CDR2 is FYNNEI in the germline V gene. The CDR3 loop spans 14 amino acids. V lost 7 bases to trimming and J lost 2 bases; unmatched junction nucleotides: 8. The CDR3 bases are TGTGCCAGCATATTTTCCGGGGGGACCTACGAGCAGTACTTC. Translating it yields CASIFSGGTYEQYF.

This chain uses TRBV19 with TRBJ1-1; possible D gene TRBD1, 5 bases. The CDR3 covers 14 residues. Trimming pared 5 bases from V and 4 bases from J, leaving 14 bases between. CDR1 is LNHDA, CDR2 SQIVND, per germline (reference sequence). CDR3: CASSPGWGITEAFF. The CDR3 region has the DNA TGTGCCAGTAGTCCCGGCTGGGGGATCACTGAAGCTTTCTTT.

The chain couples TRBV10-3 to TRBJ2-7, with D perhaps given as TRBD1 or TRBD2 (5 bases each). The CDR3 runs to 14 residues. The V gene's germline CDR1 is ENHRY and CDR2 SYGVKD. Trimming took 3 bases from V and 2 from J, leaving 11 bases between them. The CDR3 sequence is CAISDYLGAYEQYF. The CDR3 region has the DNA TGTGCCATCAGTGATTATCTGGGGGCCTACGAGCAGTACTTC.

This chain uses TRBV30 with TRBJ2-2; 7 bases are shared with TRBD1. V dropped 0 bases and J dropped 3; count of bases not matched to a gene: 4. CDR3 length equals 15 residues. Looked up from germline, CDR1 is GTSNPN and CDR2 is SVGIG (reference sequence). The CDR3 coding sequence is TGTGCCTGGAGTGTACAAGACAGGGACACCGGGGAGCTGTTTTTT. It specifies CAWSVQDRDTGELFF.

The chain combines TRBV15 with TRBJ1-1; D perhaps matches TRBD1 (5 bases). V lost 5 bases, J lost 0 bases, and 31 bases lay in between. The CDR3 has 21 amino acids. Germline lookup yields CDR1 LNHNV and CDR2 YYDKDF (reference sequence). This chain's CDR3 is CATSGMGGRADLRDLNTEAFF. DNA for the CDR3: TGTGCCACCAGCGGGATGGGAGGGCGGGCCGACCTCCGGGACCTGAACACTGAAGCTTTCTTT. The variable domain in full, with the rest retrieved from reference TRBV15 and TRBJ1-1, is DAMVIQNPRYQVTQFGKPVTLSCSQTLNHNVMYWYQQKSSQAPKLLFHYYDKDFNNEADTPDNFQSRRPNTSFCFLDIRSPGLGDTAMYLCATSGMGGRADLRDLNTEAFFGQGTRLTVV.

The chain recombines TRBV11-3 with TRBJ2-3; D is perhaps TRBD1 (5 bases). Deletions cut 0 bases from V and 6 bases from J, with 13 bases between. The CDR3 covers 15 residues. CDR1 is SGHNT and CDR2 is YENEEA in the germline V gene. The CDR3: CASSLDRGGVDTQYF. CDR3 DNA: TGTGCCAGCAGCTTAGATAGGGGCGGAGTGGATACGCAGTATTTT.

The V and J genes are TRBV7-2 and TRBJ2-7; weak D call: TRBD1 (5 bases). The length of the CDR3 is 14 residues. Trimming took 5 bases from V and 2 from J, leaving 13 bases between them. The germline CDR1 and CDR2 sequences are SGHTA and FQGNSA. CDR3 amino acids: CASSLRGKTYEQYF. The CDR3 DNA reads TGTGCCAGCAGCCTAAGGGGCAAAACCTACGAGCAGTACTTC.

This CDR3 reads CASSIDFQAFF. The DNA of the CDR3 is TGTGCCAGTAGTATAGATTTCCAAGCTTTCTTT. The chain combines TRBV19 with TRBJ1-1; D unresolved. V was cut by 0 bases and J by 9 bases, with 5 bases left in between. CDR3 length: 11 amino acids. Germline V lookup: CDR1 LNHDA, CDR2 SQIVND (reference sequence).

CDR3 nucleotide sequence: TGTGCCAGCAGCCTAAAAACAGGGGGTTCGGCTGGCTACACCTTC. This translates into CASSLKTGGSAGYTF. J is TRBJ1-2 and V is TRBV5-4, with TRBD1 matching over 8 bases. J gave up 7 bases and V 4 bases, and 12 bases lay outside the gene matches. CDR3 length equals 15 residues. The germline gives CDR1 SGHNT, CDR2 YYREEE (reference sequence). Full variable domain (missing parts from reference TRBV5-4 and TRBJ1-2): ETGVTQSPTHLIKTRGQQVTLRCSSQSGHNTVSWYQQALGQGPQFIFQYYREEENGRGNFPPRFSGLQFPNYSSELNVNALELDDSALYLCASSLKTGGSAGYTFGSGTRLTVV.

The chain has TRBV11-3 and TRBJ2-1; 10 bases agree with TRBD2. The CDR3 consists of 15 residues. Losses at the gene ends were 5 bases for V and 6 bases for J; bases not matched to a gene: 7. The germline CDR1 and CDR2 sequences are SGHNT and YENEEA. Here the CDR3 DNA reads TGTGCCAGCAGCAAAGCGGGAGGGCCGGGCAATGAGCAGTTCTTC. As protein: CASSKAGGPGNEQFF.

The CDR3 reads CASSRQISGANVLTF. CDR3 nucleotides: TGTGCCAGCAGCCGACAGATTTCTGGGGCCAACGTCCTGACTTTC. The J gene is TRBJ2-6, the V gene TRBV9; TRBD1 is a possible D gene (5 bases). Germline assignment: CDR1 SGDLS and CDR2 YYNGEE. Trimming left V 4 bases short and J 1 base short, with 9 bases between. CDR3 size: 15 residues.

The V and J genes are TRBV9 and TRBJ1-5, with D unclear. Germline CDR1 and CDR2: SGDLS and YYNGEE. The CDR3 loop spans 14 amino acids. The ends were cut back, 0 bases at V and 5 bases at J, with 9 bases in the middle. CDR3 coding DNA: TGTGCCAGCAGCGTAGGGCGTGCCCATCAGCCCCAGCATTTT. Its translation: CASSVGRAHQPQHF.

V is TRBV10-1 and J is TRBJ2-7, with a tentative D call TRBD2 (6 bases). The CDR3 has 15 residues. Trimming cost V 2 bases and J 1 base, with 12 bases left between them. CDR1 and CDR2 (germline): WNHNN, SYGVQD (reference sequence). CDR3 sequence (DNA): TGCGCCAGCAGTGAGCCGACGACTAGTTCCTACGAGCAGTACTTC. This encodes CASSEPTTSSYEQYF.

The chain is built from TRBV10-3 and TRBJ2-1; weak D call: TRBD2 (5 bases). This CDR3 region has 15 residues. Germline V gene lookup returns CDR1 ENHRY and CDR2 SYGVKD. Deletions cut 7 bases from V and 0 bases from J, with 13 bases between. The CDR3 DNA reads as TGTGCCATCACCGCCTTCGCGGGCTCCTACAATGAGCAGTTCTTC. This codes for CAITAFAGSYNEQFF.

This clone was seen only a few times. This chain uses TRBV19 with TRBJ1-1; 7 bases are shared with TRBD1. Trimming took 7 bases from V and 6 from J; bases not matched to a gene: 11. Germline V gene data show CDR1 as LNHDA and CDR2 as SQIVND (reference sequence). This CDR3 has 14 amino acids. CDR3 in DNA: TGTGCCAGTACCCTAGGGACAGCACGGTCTGAAGCTTTCTTT. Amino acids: CASTLGTARSEAFF.

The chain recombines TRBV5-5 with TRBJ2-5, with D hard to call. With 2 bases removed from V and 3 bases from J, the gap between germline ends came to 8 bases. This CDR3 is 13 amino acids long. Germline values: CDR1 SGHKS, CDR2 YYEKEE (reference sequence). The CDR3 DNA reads TGTGCCAGCAGCTTAGCGAAAGAAGAGACCCAGTACTTC. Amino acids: CASSLAKEETQYF.

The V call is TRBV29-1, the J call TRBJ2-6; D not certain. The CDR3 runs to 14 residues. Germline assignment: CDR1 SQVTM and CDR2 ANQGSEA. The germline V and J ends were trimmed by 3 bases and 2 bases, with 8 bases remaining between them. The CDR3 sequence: CSVDSGAGANVLTF. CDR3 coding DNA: TGCAGCGTTGACTCCGGAGCTGGGGCCAACGTCCTGACTTTC.

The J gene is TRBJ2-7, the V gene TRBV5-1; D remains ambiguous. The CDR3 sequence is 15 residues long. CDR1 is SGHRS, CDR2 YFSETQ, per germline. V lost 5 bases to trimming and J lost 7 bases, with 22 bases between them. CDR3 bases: TGCGCCAGCAGGACCGACTTTTCTTCTTACGGAGAGCAGTACTTC. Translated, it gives CASRTDFSSYGEQYF.

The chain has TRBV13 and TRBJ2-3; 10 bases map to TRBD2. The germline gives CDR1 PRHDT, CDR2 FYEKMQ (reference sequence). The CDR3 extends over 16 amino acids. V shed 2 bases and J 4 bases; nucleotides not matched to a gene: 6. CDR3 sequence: CASSLTIAGGSDTQYF. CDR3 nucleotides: TGTGCCAGCAGCTTAACTATAGCGGGAGGATCAGATACGCAGTATTTT. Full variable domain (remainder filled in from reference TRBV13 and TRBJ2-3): AAGVIQSPRHLIKEKRETATLKCYPIPRHDTVYWYQQGPGQDPQFLISFYEKMQSDKGSIPDRFSAQQFSDYHSELNMSSLELGDSALYFCASSLTIAGGSDTQYFGPGTRLTVL.

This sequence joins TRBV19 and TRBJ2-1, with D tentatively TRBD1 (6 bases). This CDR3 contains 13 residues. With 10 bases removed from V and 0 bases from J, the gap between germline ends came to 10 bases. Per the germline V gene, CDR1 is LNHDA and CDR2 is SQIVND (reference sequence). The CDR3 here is CATGQPSYNEQFF. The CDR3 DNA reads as TGTGCCACCGGACAGCCCTCCTACAATGAGCAGTTCTTC.